Listed here are 3 T cell receptor beta chains from one sample, sequenced in a study of T cells in Graves' hyperthyroidism and ophthalmopathy (dated by TCRdb to between 2019 and 2020). Library prep was done by multiplex PCR. Sequencer: Illumina HiSeq 2000. Amplification of TCR beta CDR3 regions was carried out from RNA transcripts. For the first round of RT-PCR on the TCR CDR3, the HTBI primer set was used together with the Qiagen OneStep RT-PCR kit. Clones were called with MiXCR by TCRdb after fastp trimmed the public reads at Q25, and only in-frame beta chains were retained. Every CDR3 protein is listed once, alongside the most common genes and DNA of its rows. For this sample the table gives about 380,000 distinct CDR3 sequences, of which approximately 13% were detected only once. 11% of the sample belongs to the ten largest clones. Sequences were obtained from blood. These receptors came from a woman between 55 and 75 years old with Graves' hyperthyroidism.

This clonotype showed up many times. The chain couples TRBV2 to TRBJ2-7; possible D gene TRBD1, 6 bases. The V and J ends lost 3 bases and 2 bases respectively, with 11 bases between them. The CDR3 sequence is 14 residues long. In germline, CDR1 is SNHLY, CDR2 FYNNEI. The CDR3 is CASSDWGPAYEQYF. CDR3 coding DNA: TGTGCCAGCAGTGATTGGGGGCCAGCCTACGAGCAGTACTTC.

As to this clonotype: This clone may be a read error of a much larger clone one base away. This chain connects TRBV12-3 or TRBV12-4 to TRBJ2-7, with a weak D call TRBD2 (5 bases). Trimming took 6 bases from V and 7 from J, leaving 13 bases between them. CDR3 size: 12 residues. CDR3: CASRSPAEEQYF. In DNA form, the CDR3 reads TGTGCCAGCAGATCTCCAGCGGAGGAGCAGTACTTC.

This clonotype was recorded a few times. The chain has TRBV19 and TRBJ2-1, with D perhaps TRBD1 (6 bases). The CDR3 is 16 amino acids. Trimming removed 6 bases at V and 7 bases at J, with 22 bases between. Germline V gene lookup returns CDR1 LNHDA and CDR2 SQIVND (reference sequence). The CDR3 DNA is TGTGCCAGTAGAAGGGGGTTCGAGGAAGCGTGGAATGAGCAGTTCTTC. Translated: CASRRGFEEAWNEQFF.